A selection of T cell receptor beta chains follows, all from one sample in a study of T cells in Graves' hyperthyroidism and ophthalmopathy. TCRdb reprocessed the multiplex PCR reads via MiXCR and lists one record per CDR3 protein. The data contain about 400,000 distinct CDR3 sequences, just under 15% of them singletons. Input material: blood. The receptors were sampled from a woman younger than 45 with Graves' hyperthyroidism. The CDR3 runs from the conserved cysteine through the conserved F or W. The D gene is left open where the match is weak. Clone size is shown for a subset of rows, as once, few, many or a class of expanded clone.

size | J | V | D | DNA | CDR3
many | TRBJ2-7 | TRBV11-2 | . | TGTGCCAGCAGCTTGGGTCAGTTCTACGAGCAGTACTTC | CASSLGQFYEQYF
many | TRBJ2-5 | TRBV12-3/TRBV12-4 | . | TGTGCCAGCAGTTTACAGTTCCAAGAGACCCAGTACTTC | CASSLQFQETQYF
many | TRBJ2-7 | TRBV27 | . | TGTGCCAGCAGTCCGGAGGGCGCGTCGGGCCCTTACGAGCAGTACTTC | CASSPEGASGPYEQYF
many | TRBJ2-1 | TRBV19 | . | TGTGCCACCCAGCGGTCCAGATACAATGAGCAGTTCTTC | CATQRSRYNEQFF
many | TRBJ2-5 | TRBV28 | . | TGTGCCAGCAGTCCCCCGGAGGGCCAAGAGACCCAGTACTTC | CASSPPEGQETQYF
. | TRBJ1-1 | TRBV6-5 | TRBD1 | TGTGCCAGCAGTCACAGGGGATTCAGCTCTGAAGCTTTCTTT | CASSHRGFSSEAFF
. | TRBJ1-6 | TRBV7-2 | . | TGTGCCAGCAGCTGGGGGACCGATAATTCACCCCTCCACTTT | CASSWGTDNSPLHF
. | TRBJ1-5 | TRBV4-2 | TRBD1 | TGTGCCAGCAGCCGGACCGGGACAGGGAAGAACAGTCAGCCCCAGCATTTT | CASSRTGTGKNSQPQHF
many | TRBJ2-5 | TRBV12-3/TRBV12-4 | . | TGTGCCAGCAGTTTCGTTAGCCCTGAGACCCAGTACTTC | CASSFVSPETQYF
. | TRBJ2-1 | TRBV27 | TRBD2 | TGTGCCTGCAGCCCACGGGAGGGGGATGAGCAGTTCTTC | CACSPREGDEQFF
many | TRBJ1-1 | TRBV18 | TRBD1 | TGTGCCAGCTCACTTGGACAGGTGTCGAACACTGAAGCTTTCTTT | CASSLGQVSNTEAFF
many | TRBJ2-1 | TRBV18 | TRBD1 | TGTGCCAGCTCACCAGGGACAGGGGGCGGGAATGAGCAGTTCTTC | CASSPGTGGGNEQFF
. | TRBJ1-2 | TRBV15 | . | TGTGCCACCAGCAGAGATAGGTTGGGCAGGGGAGGTACTAACTATGGCTACACCTTC | CATSRDRLGRGGTNYGYTF
many | TRBJ2-7 | TRBV7-2 | . | TGTGCCAGCAGCTTAGCAGGGCACTCCTACGAGCAGTACTTC | CASSLAGHSYEQYF
. | TRBJ2-7 | TRBV12-3/TRBV12-4 | TRBD2 | TGTGCCAGCAGTTTAGGCGGGACTAGCATTCCCCAGGACGAGCAGTACTTC | CASSLGGTSIPQDEQYF
. | TRBJ2-3 | TRBV2 | TRBD2 | TGTGCCAGCAGTGAATTTTTTGGATCTAGCGGGAGTGGCACAGATACGCAGTATTTT | CASSEFFGSSGSGTDTQYF
many | TRBJ2-7 | TRBV30 | . | TGTGCCTGGAGCTCTGAAGTGCAGCAGTACTTC | CAWSSEVQQYF
many | TRBJ2-6 | TRBV10-3 | . | TGTGCCATCAGTGAGGATGTTTCTGGGGCCAACGTCCTGACTTTC | CAISEDVSGANVLTF
many | TRBJ2-2 | TRBV11-3 | . | TGTGCCGGACCTCCCGGGACGGAACGGACCGGGGAGCTGTTTTTT | CAGPPGTERTGELFF
many | TRBJ2-3 | TRBV7-2 | . | TGTGCCAGCAGCTTATGGTCCACAGATACGCAGTATTTT | CASSLWSTDTQYF
many | TRBJ1-2 | TRBV3-1 | . | TGTGCCACTAACACGCCCGGGCATGGCTACACCTTC | CATNTPGHGYTF
few | TRBJ1-2 | TRBV7-9 | TRBD1 | TGTGCCAGCACCACGGGACAGGGAAACTATGGCTACACCTTC | CASTTGQGNYGYTF
few | TRBJ2-2 | TRBV19 | . | TGTGCCAGTAGATCCCCCAGCGGAGGCCTCACCGGGGAGCTGTTTTTT | CASRSPSGGLTGELFF
many | TRBJ2-1 | TRBV5-1 | . | TGCGCCAGCAGCTTGGAGGCTAGCGACGAGCAGTTCTTC | CASSLEASDEQFF
. | TRBJ2-7 | TRBV5-1 | TRBD2 | TGCGTCAGCAGCGTCCCAGCGGGAGGCTCCTACGAGCAGTACTTC | CVSSVPAGGSYEQYF
. | TRBJ2-7 | TRBV20-1 | . | TGCAGTGCTAGTTTACCGACTAGGCACGAGCAGTACTTC | CSASLPTRHEQYF
many | TRBJ2-4 | TRBV12-3/TRBV12-4 | TRBD1 | TGTGCCAGCAGTGGACAGGGTCAAGCCAAAAACATTCAGTACTTC | CASSGQGQAKNIQYF
. | TRBJ2-7 | TRBV7-3 | TRBD2 | TGTGCCAGCAGCCCGGGACTAGCGGGGTACTACGAGCAGTACTTC | CASSPGLAGYYEQYF
many | TRBJ1-6 | TRBV27 | TRBD1 | TGTGCCAGCAGCCCTCGAGATCCCCGGGACAGCACACTGAGTAATTCACCCCTCCACTTT | CASSPRDPRDSTLSNSPLHF
. | TRBJ2-1 | TRBV20-1 | . | TGCAGTGCTGGGCCTGATATCCTCGAAAATGAGCAGTTCTTC | CSAGPDILENEQFF
many | TRBJ2-7 | TRBV20-1 | TRBD1 | TGCAGTGCCACGCTAAGGGGGCCGCATTTTAAGCAGTACTTC | CSATLRGPHFKQYF
. | TRBJ2-2 | TRBV20-1 | . | TGCAGTGCTCGCCGAGGGGAGGGGGACACCGGGGAGCTGTTTTTT | CSARRGEGDTGELFF
. | TRBJ2-5 | TRBV7-2 | . | TGTGCCAGCAGCGGAAATGGTGAGACCCAGTACTTC | CASSGNGETQYF
few | TRBJ2-7 | TRBV19 | TRBD1 | TGTGCCAGTAGTCCACAGGGGGAACCCACGTGGGAGCAGTACTTC | CASSPQGEPTWEQYF
many | TRBJ2-2 | TRBV20-1 | . | TGCAGTGCTCCCCGCTATCGTGCCGGGGAGCTGTTTTTT | CSAPRYRAGELFF
many | TRBJ1-3 | TRBV30 | . | TGTGCCTGGAATAAGCGGGACCCACGAGGAAACACCATATATTTT | CAWNKRDPRGNTIYF
. | TRBJ2-7 | TRBV4-1 | . | TGCGCCAGCAGCCAAGCCGGGACTCCCAGTTCCTACGAGCAGTACTTC | CASSQAGTPSSYEQYF
many | TRBJ2-1 | TRBV11-2 | . | TGTGCCAGCAGCTTAGAGGCGGCAGGTGATGAGCAGTTCTTC | CASSLEAAGDEQFF
few | TRBJ2-2 | TRBV27 | TRBD2 | TGTGCCAGCAGTTTTACTAGCGGGAGGGCCGCGACCGGGGAGCTGTTTTTT | CASSFTSGRAATGELFF
many | TRBJ1-1 | TRBV12-3/TRBV12-4 | . | TGTGCCAGCAGCCGGGGGGGTGAAGCTTTCTTT | CASSRGGEAFF
many | TRBJ2-7 | TRBV28 | . | TGTGCCAGCAGTCCAAGGAAAGTAATCTACGAGCAGTACTTC | CASSPRKVIYEQYF
many | TRBJ2-2 | TRBV11-3 | . | TGTGCCAGCAGCATACCCACCCCACAGCGGGCGGGCACCGGGGAGCTGTTTTTT | CASSIPTPQRAGTGELFF
few | TRBJ2-7 | TRBV28 | TRBD1 | TGTGCCAGCAGTTTATATCAGGGGGCCTCCTACGAGCAGTACTTC | CASSLYQGASYEQYF
few | TRBJ2-1 | TRBV10-3 | . | TGTGCCATCCAGACTAGAGGTTTTTCCAATGAGCAGTTCTTC | CAIQTRGFSNEQFF
once | TRBJ2-5 | TRBV28 | TRBD2 | TGTGCCAGCAGTTTAATTGTGTCGGGAGGTGGGGTAGAGACCCAGTACTTC | CASSLIVSGGGVETQYF
few | TRBJ2-1 | TRBV30 | TRBD2 | TGTGCCTGGAGTCAGGGGCTAGCGGGTCAGAATGAGCAGTTCTTC | CAWSQGLAGQNEQFF
many | TRBJ2-7 | TRBV2 | TRBD2 | TGTGCCAGCAGGACCCCCGGGACTAGCGCTTCCGAGCAGTACTTC | CASRTPGTSASEQYF
. | TRBJ2-3 | TRBV6-2/TRBV6-3 | . | TGTGCCAGCAGTCAAGGTCTGAGGGATACGCAGTATTTT | CASSQGLRDTQYF
few | TRBJ1-4 | TRBV5-1 | . | TGCGCCAGCAGCCTTTTTAGTGAACCTAATGAAAAACTGTTTTTT | CASSLFSEPNEKLFF
many | TRBJ2-3 | TRBV6-2/TRBV6-3 | TRBD2 | TGTGCCAGCAGTTACGCGGGAGGGCGCACAGATACGCAGTATTTT | CASSYAGGRTDTQYF